These 17 T cell receptor beta chains were sequenced from one sample in a study of cytomegalovirus exposure and HLA in healthy donors. The PCR had 60 Vbeta and 13 Jbeta primers. Profiled with immunoSEQ multiplex PCR; TCRdb holds only in-frame clones, not every one. This table lists 31,000 or so clones. Sequencing was carried out using PBMCs. Source of these receptors: a female donor in good health and CMV-seronegative.

The CDR3: CASSSGPGGLLEQYF. The CDR3 nucleotides are TGCGCCAGCAGCAGCGGACCAGGCGGGCTCCTCGAGCAGTACTTC. This chain joins TRBV5-1 and TRBJ2-7; D perhaps matches TRBD2 (5 bases). The length of the CDR3 is 15 residues. Trimming stripped 4 bases from V and 6 bases from J, with 20 bases between. Germline V CDR1 and CDR2: SGHRS, YFSETQ.

The chain uses TRBV19 and TRBJ2-7, with 8 bases lining up with TRBD1. The CDR3 is made up of 15 amino acids. CDR1 LNHDA and CDR2 SQIVND come from the germline V gene (reference sequence). J was trimmed by 2 bases and V by 6 bases; bases with no gene match: 9. DNA of the CDR3: TGTGCCAGTAGACCCGGGGACAGGAGCACCTACGAGCAGTACTTC. This gives the protein CASRPGDRSTYEQYF.

V gene TRBV7-9 combines with J gene TRBJ2-7, with a tentative D call TRBD1 (5 bases). V lost 5 bases, J lost 2 bases, and 19 bases lay in between. Germline CDR1 SEHNR, CDR2 FQNEAQ (reference sequence). The CDR3 has 16 residues. The CDR3 is CASSHPGAGNAYEQYF. The DNA for the CDR3 is TGTGCCAGCAGCCACCCTGGGGCAGGCAACGCCTACGAGCAGTACTTC.

The gene calls are TRBV4-1 and TRBJ2-7, with 8 bases fitting TRBD1. The V and J ends lost 4 bases and 7 bases, in that order; junction bases with no gene match: 12. Germline values: CDR1 MGHRA, CDR2 YSYEKL. This CDR3 has 15 residues. The DNA of the CDR3 is TGCGCCAGCAGCCCCCCGAACAGGGGGAGTTATGAGCAGTACTTC. This encodes CASSPPNRGSYEQYF.

CDR3 sequence (DNA): TGTGCCAGCAGCTTGAACGTAGTAAACACTGAAGCTTTCTTT. Its translation: CASSLNVVNTEAFF. The genes are TRBV5-6 and TRBJ1-1, with D hard to call. The CDR3 runs to 14 residues. V gave up 1 base and J gave up 2 bases, with 9 bases separating them. Germline V gene data show CDR1 as SGHDT and CDR2 as YYEEEE.

This rearrangement joins TRBV12-5 to TRBJ1-4; D unclear. CDR3 length: 16 amino acids. Trimming removed 1 base from V and 8 bases from J, with 17 bases in between. CDR1 and CDR2 from the germline V gene are LGHNT and FRNRAP. The CDR3 DNA sequence: TGTGCTAGTGGTTTGGACCCGGGAGTCCTAAGGGAAAAACTGTTTTTT. Residues: CASGLDPGVLREKLFF.

This chain joins TRBV2 and TRBJ2-7; D is perhaps TRBD2 (6 bases). Per germline, CDR1 SNHLY and CDR2 FYNNEI. The CDR3 is 14 residues long. V gave up 6 bases and J gave up 4 bases, with 16 bases separating them. As DNA, the CDR3 is TGTGCCAGCAGAGGGATGGGGGGTTTGTACGAGCAGTACTTC. This gives the protein CASRGMGGLYEQYF.

This chain's CDR3 is CASSPRTGPTNEKLFF. DNA of the CDR3: TGTGCCAGTAGTCCAAGGACAGGGCCAACTAATGAAAAACTGTTTTTT. The rearrangement links TRBV19 to TRBJ1-4; TRBD1 matches at 8 bases. This CDR3 is built from 16 residues. Germline V lookup: CDR1 LNHDA, CDR2 SQIVND (reference sequence). J gave up 0 bases and V 5 bases, and 5 bases lay outside the gene matches.

This chain connects TRBV7-8 to TRBJ2-5; D possibly corresponds to TRBD2 (8 bases). The germline V and J ends were trimmed by 4 bases and 11 bases, with 26 bases remaining between them. The germline V gene has CDR1 SGHVS and CDR2 FQNEAQ. CDR3 length: 16 amino acids. This CDR3 reads CASSYGSTGLEREQYF. The DNA for the CDR3 is TGTGCCAGCAGCTATGGCTCGACAGGGCTGGAGCGGGAGCAGTACTTC.

V and J are TRBV4-1 and TRBJ1-5, with D possibly matching TRBD1 (5 bases). Germline values: CDR1 MGHRA, CDR2 YSYEKL. This CDR3 is 15 amino acids long. Between the trimmed V and J ends, which lost 0 bases and 6 bases, there was a span of 12 bases. The CDR3 region is CASSQDDSSGQPQHF. DNA of the CDR3: TGCGCCAGCAGCCAAGATGACAGTTCGGGTCAGCCCCAGCATTTT.

The chain joins TRBV25-1 to TRBJ1-5, with D tentatively TRBD1 (6 bases). V was trimmed by 0 bases and J by 3 bases, leaving 9 bases between them. The CDR3 length is 15 residues. CDR1 and CDR2 from the germline V gene are MGHDK and SYGVNS. The CDR3 coding sequence is TGTGCCAGCAGTGAATATGGGGACACCAATCAGCCCCAGCATTTT. Translation: CASSEYGDTNQPQHF.

This chain joins TRBV7-3 and TRBJ2-7; weak D call: TRBD2 (6 bases). V lost 6 bases, J lost 1 base, and 16 bases lay in between. Per germline, CDR1 SGHTA and CDR2 FQGTGA. This CDR3 region has 15 residues. CDR3 DNA: TGTGCCAGCAGTCCCACCGGGACTGAGTCCTACGAGCAGTACTTC. Amino acid sequence: CASSPTGTESYEQYF.

The V call is TRBV5-5, the J call TRBJ2-7; TRBD2 aligns across 11 bases. This CDR3 spans 16 amino acids. In germline, CDR1 is SGHKS, CDR2 YYEKEE (reference sequence). The V and J ends lost 0 bases and 0 bases, in that order; junction bases with no gene match: 2. The CDR3 loop is CASSLVLAGGSYEQYF. The CDR3 DNA follows: TGTGCCAGCAGCTTGGTTCTAGCGGGGGGCTCCTACGAGCAGTACTTC.

The gene calls are TRBV10-3 and TRBJ1-4; a possible D gene is TRBD1 (5 bases). This CDR3 has 14 residues. Germline values: CDR1 ENHRY, CDR2 SYGVKD. Trimming shortened V by 4 bases and J by 7 bases, and 13 bases separated the two germline ends. The CDR3 here is CAISGGGTGEKLFF. The CDR3 DNA sequence: TGTGCCATCAGTGGGGGGGGGACCGGTGAAAAACTGTTTTTT.

This chain links TRBV5-8 with TRBJ1-4; 7 bases are shared with TRBD1. This CDR3 spans 14 amino acids. CDR1 and CDR2 from the germline V gene are SGHTS and YDEGEE. The ends lost 4 bases at V and 12 bases at J; junction bases unmatched: 12. The CDR3 sequence: CASSPGTVRRELFF. The CDR3 bases are TGTGCCAGCAGCCCCGGGACAGTGAGGAGGGAACTGTTTTTT.

The rearrangement links TRBV6-6 to TRBJ1-1; TRBD1 might be the D (5 bases). Germline V gene lookup returns CDR1 MNHNY and CDR2 SVGAGI (reference sequence). The CDR3 has 15 amino acids. V lost 6 bases to trimming and J lost 4 bases, with 18 bases between them. CDR3 DNA: TGTGCCAGCAGGCCGAGTAGCCAGGGCTTCACTGAAGCTTTCTTT. As protein: CASRPSSQGFTEAFF.

V gene TRBV2 combines with J gene TRBJ1-1; perhaps TRBD1 as D (5 bases). Trimming stripped 4 bases from V and 1 base from J, with 13 bases between. From germline, CDR1 is SNHLY and CDR2 FYNNEI. This CDR3 has 15 amino acids. In nucleotides, the CDR3 is TGTGCCAGCAGTGCGCTACAGGAGGGGAACACTGAAGCTTTCTTT. Protein sequence: CASSALQEGNTEAFF. The variable domain in full, with the rest retrieved from reference TRBV2 and TRBJ1-1, is EPEVTQTPSHQVTQMGQEVILRCVPISNHLYFYWYRQILGQKVEFLVSFYNNEISEKSEIFDDQFSVERPDGSNFTLKIRSTKLEDSAMYFCASSALQEGNTEAFFGQGTRLTVV.